The 12 T cell receptor beta chains below come from one sample, sequenced in a study of shared clonotypes between healthy human individuals. Profiling relied on immunoSEQ multiplex PCR, and the TCRdb table lists in-frame clones only, not all of them. This table has about 520,000 clones, roughly 80% appearing once. Material for sequencing was PBMCs. Receptors were obtained from a woman aged 40 to 50 in good health. Some clones in this sample may be carry-over from other donors' samples.

The rearrangement links TRBV10-3 to TRBJ1-1; 9 nucleotides match TRBD1. Germline-derived CDR1 and CDR2 are ENHRY and SYGVKD. The V gene end was trimmed by 2 bases and the J gene end by 1 base; junction bases not matched to a gene: 2. The CDR3 contains 15 residues. CDR3 sequence reads: CAISELQGANTEAFF. CDR3 nucleotides: TGTGCCATCAGTGAGCTACAGGGGGCGAACACTGAAGCTTTCTTT.

The CDR3 sequence is CAIGRVADHNEQFF. CDR3 DNA sequence: TGTGCCATCGGAAGGGTAGCGGACCACAATGAGCAGTTCTTC. The chain uses TRBV10-3 and TRBJ2-1, with D tentatively TRBD2 (6 bases). Germline-derived CDR1 and CDR2 are ENHRY and SYGVKD. The CDR3 sequence is 14 residues long. Deletions cut 8 bases from V and 5 bases from J, with 16 bases between.

The chain recombines TRBV30 with TRBJ2-6, with a tentative D call TRBD2 (6 bases). The CDR3 is 14 residues long. V was clipped by 3 bases and J by 2 bases, with 8 bases between them. The germline V gene has CDR1 GTSNPN and CDR2 SVGIG (reference sequence). In DNA, the CDR3 is TGTGCCTGGAGAAGGGAGGCTGGGGCCAACGTCCTGACTTTC. This encodes CAWRREAGANVLTF.

This clone was found a few times. The rearrangement uses TRBV7-2 and TRBJ2-3; TRBD2 matches 7 bases. This CDR3 is built from 16 residues. Germline assignment: CDR1 SGHTA and CDR2 FQGNSA. V dropped 5 bases and J dropped 1; count of bases not matched to a gene: 9. The CDR3 protein is CASSHLGLAGTDTQYF. Written as DNA, the CDR3 is TGTGCCAGCAGCCATCTAGGGCTAGCGGGCACAGATACGCAGTATTTT. Variable domain in full (rest from reference TRBV7-2 and TRBJ2-3): GAGVSQSPSNKVTEKGKDVELRCDPISGHTALYWYRQSLGQGLEFLIYFQGNSAPDKSGLPSDRFSAERTGGSVSTLTIQRTQQEDSAVYLCASSHLGLAGTDTQYFGPGTRLTVL.

The chain is built from TRBV7-3 and TRBJ2-3; no clear D. The V end lost 1 base, the J end lost 0 bases, and 8 bases lay between the germline ends. Germline values: CDR1 SGHTA, CDR2 FQGTGA. CDR3 length: 15 amino acids. This CDR3 reads CASSLRRSSTDTQYF. The CDR3 DNA follows: TGTGCCAGCAGCTTAAGGCGGTCTAGCACAGATACGCAGTATTTT.

As regards this clone: Other DNA sequences in the same sample also yield this CDR3. The chain uses TRBV28 and TRBJ1-1, with D maybe TRBD1 (5 bases). The germline V and J ends were trimmed by 5 bases and 2 bases, with 21 bases remaining between them. CDR3 length equals 17 residues. Germline CDR1 and CDR2: MDHEN and SYDVKM. The CDR3 DNA reads TGTGCCAGCAGTCTCCTCGGGACGGGAAGACTCAACACTGAAGCTTTCTTT. It codes for CASSLLGTGRLNTEAFF.

A word on this clone: This likely reflects a read error, since a far larger clone is one base away. Other DNA sequences in the same sample also yield this CDR3. The V gene is TRBV5-6, the J gene TRBJ1-2, with D hard to call. CDR3 length: 12 amino acids. CDR1 is SGHDT, CDR2 YYEEEE, per germline. The CDR3 bases are TGCGCCAGCAGCTTGGGCGGTCAGGGCTACACCTTC. Protein: CASSLGGQGYTF. Full variable domain (outside the CDR3, taken from reference TRBV5-6 and TRBJ1-2): DAGVTQSPTHLIKTRGQQVTLRCSPKSGHDTVSWYQQALGQGPQFIFQYYEEEERQRGNFPDRFSGHQFPNYSSELNVNALLLGDSALYLCASSLGGQGYTFGSGTRLTVV.

Concerning this clone itself: A read error likely explains this, since a far larger clone differs by one base. This sample includes further DNA sequences coding for the same CDR3. The chain carries TRBV10-3 and TRBJ1-5; weak D call: TRBD1 (5 bases). The CDR3 is 17 residues long. The germline CDR1 and CDR2 sequences are ENHRY and SYGVKD. The DNA for the CDR3 is TGTGCAATCAGTGAGTCGGGGGTAGGGGCCATGGATCAGCCCCAGCATTTT. It yields the protein CAISESGVGAMDQPQHF.

This chain connects TRBV11-2 to TRBJ2-7; unclear D gene. Trimming pared 4 bases from V and 2 bases from J, leaving 12 bases between. The germline V gene has CDR1 SGHAT and CDR2 FQNNGV. This CDR3 has 14 amino acids. This CDR3 is CASSSNIGPYEQYF. CDR3 DNA sequence: TGTGCCAGCAGCTCTAATATCGGCCCCTACGAGCAGTACTTC. Combining the CDR3 with reference TRBV11-2 and TRBJ2-7 gives the whole variable domain EAGVAQSPRYKIIEKRQSVAFWCNPISGHATLYWYQQILGQGPKLLIQFQNNGVVDDSQLPKDRFSAERLKGVDSTLKIQPAKLEDSAVYLCASSSNIGPYEQYFGPGTRLTVT.

About this clone itself: This sequence is one base from a far larger clone and is likely a read error. The V and J genes are TRBV15 and TRBJ1-5; D may be TRBD1 (6 bases). Deletions cut 0 bases from V and 5 bases from J, with 14 bases between. The CDR3 has 16 amino acids. From germline, CDR1 is LNHNV and CDR2 YYDKDF (reference sequence). CDR3 residues: CATSREGRQVDQPQHF. The DNA of the CDR3 is TGTGCCACCAGCAGAGAGGGAAGACAGGTCGATCAGCCCCAGCATTTT.

The genes are TRBV21-1 and TRBJ1-5. TRBV21-1 is a pseudogene locus. This CDR3 region has 17 residues. The CDR3, as DNA: TGTGCCAGCAGCCGGCGGGTCGTAGATACATTAAATCAGCCCCAGCATTTT. Protein product: CASSRRVVDTLNQPQHF.

The V and J genes are TRBV29-1 and TRBJ2-7; a weak D match, TRBD2 (5 bases). From germline, CDR1 is SQVTM and CDR2 ANQGSEA. CDR3 length equals 13 residues. V dropped 4 bases and J dropped 3 bases, with 13 bases sitting between them. The CDR3 DNA reads as TGCAGCGTTGCAACTACGGGGAACTACGAGCAGTACTTC. Residues: CSVATTGNYEQYF.